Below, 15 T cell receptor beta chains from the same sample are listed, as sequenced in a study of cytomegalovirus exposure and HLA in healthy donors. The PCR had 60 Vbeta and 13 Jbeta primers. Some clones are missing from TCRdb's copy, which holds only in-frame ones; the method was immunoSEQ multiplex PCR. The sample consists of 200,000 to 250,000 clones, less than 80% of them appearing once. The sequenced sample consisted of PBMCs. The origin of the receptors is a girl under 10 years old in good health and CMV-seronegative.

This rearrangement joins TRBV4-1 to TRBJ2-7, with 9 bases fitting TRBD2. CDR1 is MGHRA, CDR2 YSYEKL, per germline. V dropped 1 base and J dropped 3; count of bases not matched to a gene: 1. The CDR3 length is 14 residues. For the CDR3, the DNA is TGCGCCAGCAGCCAAGGGCGGGGGGGCTACGAGCAGTACTTC. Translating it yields CASSQGRGGYEQYF.

The CDR3 spells CASSVRGSRETQYF. The CDR3 DNA sequence: TGTGCCAGCAGCGTAAGGGGATCTCGAGAGACCCAGTACTTC. The J gene is TRBJ2-5, the V gene TRBV9; tentative D call: TRBD1 (5 bases). The CDR3 is made up of 14 amino acids. Deletions cut 1 base from V and 4 bases from J, with 11 bases between. Per germline, CDR1 SGDLS and CDR2 YYNGEE. Combining the CDR3 with reference TRBV9 and TRBJ2-5 gives the whole variable domain DSGVTQTPKHLITATGQRVTLRCSPRSGDLSVYWYQQSLDQGLQFLIQYYNGEERAKGNILERFSAQQFPDLHSELNLSSLELGDSALYFCASSVRGSRETQYFGPGTRLLVL.

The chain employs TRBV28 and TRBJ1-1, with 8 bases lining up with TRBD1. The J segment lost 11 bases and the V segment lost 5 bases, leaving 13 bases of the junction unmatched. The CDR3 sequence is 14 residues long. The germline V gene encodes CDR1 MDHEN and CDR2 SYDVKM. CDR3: CASSVGGQGKGAFF. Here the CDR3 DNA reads TGTGCCAGCAGTGTAGGTGGACAGGGAAAGGGGGCTTTCTTT.

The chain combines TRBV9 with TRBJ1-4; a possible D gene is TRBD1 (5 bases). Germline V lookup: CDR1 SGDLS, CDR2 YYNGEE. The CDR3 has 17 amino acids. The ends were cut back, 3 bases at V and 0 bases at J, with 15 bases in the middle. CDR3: CASSGGQGLATNEKLFF. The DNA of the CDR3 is TGTGCCAGCAGCGGAGGACAAGGCCTAGCAACTAATGAAAAACTGTTTTTT.

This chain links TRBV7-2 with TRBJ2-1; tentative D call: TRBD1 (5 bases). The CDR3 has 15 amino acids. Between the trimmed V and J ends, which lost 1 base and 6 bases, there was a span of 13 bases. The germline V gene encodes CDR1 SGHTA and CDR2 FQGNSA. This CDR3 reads CASSLGYADSNEQFF. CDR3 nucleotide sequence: TGTGCCAGCAGCTTAGGGTACGCCGACAGCAATGAGCAGTTCTTC. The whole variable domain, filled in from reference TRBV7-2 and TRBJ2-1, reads GAGVSQSPSNKVTEKGKDVELRCDPISGHTALYWYRQSLGQGLEFLIYFQGNSAPDKSGLPSDRFSAERTGGSVSTLTIQRTQQEDSAVYLCASSLGYADSNEQFFGPGTRLTVL.

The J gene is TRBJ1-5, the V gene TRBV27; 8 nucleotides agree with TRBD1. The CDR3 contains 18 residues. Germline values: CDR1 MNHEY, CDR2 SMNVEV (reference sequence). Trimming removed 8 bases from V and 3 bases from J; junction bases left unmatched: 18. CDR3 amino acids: CASGSPWTGPDTNQPQHF. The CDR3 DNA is TGTGCCAGCGGAAGCCCTTGGACAGGGCCGGATACCAATCAGCCCCAGCATTTT.

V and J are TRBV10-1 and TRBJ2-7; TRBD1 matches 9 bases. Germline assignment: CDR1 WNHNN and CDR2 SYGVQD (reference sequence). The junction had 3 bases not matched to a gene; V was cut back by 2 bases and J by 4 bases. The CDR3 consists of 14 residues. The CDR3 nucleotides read TGCGCCAGCAGTGAGGGGACAGGGTTGTACGAGCAGTACTTC. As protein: CASSEGTGLYEQYF.

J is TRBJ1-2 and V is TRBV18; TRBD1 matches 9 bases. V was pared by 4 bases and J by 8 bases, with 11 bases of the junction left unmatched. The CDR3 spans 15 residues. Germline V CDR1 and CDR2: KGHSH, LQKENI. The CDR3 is CASSQIRDREDGYTF. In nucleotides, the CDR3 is TGTGCCAGCTCACAGATTAGGGACAGGGAGGACGGCTACACCTTC.

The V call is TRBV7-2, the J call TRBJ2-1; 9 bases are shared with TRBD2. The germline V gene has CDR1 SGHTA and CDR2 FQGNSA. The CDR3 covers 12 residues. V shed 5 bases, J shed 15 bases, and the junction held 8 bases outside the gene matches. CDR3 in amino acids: CASSAREGLGFF. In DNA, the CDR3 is TGTGCCAGCAGCGCGCGGGAGGGCCTAGGGTTCTTC. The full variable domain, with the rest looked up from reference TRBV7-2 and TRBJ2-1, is GAGVSQSPSNKVTEKGKDVELRCDPISGHTALYWYRQSLGQGLEFLIYFQGNSAPDKSGLPSDRFSAERTGGSVSTLTIQRTQQEDSAVYLCASSAREGLGFFGPGTRLTVL.

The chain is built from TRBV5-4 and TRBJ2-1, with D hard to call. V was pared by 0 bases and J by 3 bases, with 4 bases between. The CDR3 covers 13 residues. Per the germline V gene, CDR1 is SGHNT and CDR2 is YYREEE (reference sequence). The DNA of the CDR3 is TGTGCCAGCAGCTTGGACAGCTACAATGAGCAGTTCTTC. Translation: CASSLDSYNEQFF.

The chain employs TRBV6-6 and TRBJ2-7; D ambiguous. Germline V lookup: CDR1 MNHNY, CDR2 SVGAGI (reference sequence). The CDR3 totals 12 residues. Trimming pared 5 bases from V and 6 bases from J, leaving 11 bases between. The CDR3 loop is CASSNLQLEQYF. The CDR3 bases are TGTGCCAGCAGTAACCTGCAACTCGAGCAGTACTTC.

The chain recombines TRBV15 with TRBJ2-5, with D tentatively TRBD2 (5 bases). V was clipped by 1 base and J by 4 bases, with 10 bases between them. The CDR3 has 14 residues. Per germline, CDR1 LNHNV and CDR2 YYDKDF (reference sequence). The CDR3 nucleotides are TGTGCCACCAGCAGAGGTTTCAGCGGAGAGACCCAGTACTTC. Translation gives CATSRGFSGETQYF.

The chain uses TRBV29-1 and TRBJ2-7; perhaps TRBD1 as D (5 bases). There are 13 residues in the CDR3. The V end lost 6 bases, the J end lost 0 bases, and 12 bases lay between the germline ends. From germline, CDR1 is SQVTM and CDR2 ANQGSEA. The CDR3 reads CSVKTAISYEQYF. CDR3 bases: TGCAGCGTCAAGACAGCGATCTCCTACGAGCAGTACTTC.

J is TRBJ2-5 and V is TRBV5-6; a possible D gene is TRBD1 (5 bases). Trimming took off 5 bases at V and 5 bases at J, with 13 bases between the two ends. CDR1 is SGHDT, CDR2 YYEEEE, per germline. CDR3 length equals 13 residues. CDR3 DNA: TGTGCCAGCAGGCTGGCAGGGTATGAGACCCAGTACTTC. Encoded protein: CASRLAGYETQYF.

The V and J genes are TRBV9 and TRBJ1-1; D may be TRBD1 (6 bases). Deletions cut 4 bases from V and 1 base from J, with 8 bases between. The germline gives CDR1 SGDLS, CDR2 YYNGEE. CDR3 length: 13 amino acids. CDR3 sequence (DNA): TGTGCCAGCAGCTCGGACAGGAACACTGAAGCTTTCTTT. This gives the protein CASSSDRNTEAFF.